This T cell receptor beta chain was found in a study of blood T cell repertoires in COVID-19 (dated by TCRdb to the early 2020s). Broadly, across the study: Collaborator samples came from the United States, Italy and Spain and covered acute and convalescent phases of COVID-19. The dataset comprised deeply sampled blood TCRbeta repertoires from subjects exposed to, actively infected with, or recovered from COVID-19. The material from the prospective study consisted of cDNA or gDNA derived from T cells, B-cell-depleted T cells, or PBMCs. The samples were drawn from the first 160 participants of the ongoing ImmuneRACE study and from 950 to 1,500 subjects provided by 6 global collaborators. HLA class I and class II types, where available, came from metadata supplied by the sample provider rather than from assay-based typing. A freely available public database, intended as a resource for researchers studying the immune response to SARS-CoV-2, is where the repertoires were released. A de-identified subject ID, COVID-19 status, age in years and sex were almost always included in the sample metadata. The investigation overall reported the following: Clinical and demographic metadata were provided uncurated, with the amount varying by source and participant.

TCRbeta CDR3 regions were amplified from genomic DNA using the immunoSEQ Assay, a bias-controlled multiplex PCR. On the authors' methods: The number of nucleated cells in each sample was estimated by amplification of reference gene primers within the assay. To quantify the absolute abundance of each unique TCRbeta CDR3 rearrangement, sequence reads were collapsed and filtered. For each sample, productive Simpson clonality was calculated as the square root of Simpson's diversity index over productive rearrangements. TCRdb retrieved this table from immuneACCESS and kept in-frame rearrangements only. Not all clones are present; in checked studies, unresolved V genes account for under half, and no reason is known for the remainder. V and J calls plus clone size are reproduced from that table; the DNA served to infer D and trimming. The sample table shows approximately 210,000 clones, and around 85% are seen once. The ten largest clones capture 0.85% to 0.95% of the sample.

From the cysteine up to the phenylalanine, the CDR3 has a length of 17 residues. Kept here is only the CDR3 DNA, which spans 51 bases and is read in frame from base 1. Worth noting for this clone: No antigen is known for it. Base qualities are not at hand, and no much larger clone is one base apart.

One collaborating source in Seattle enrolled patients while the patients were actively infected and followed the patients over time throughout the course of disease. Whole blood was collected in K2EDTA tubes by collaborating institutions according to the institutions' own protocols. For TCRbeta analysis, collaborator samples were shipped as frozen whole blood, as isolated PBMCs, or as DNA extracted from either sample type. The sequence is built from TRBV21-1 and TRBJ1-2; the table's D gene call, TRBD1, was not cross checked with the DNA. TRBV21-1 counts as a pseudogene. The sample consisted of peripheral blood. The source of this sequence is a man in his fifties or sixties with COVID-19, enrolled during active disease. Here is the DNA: TGTGCCAGCAGCCCCCCCGACGACAGGGGGCTGCACTATGGCTACACCTTC. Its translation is CASSPPDDRGLHYGYTF.